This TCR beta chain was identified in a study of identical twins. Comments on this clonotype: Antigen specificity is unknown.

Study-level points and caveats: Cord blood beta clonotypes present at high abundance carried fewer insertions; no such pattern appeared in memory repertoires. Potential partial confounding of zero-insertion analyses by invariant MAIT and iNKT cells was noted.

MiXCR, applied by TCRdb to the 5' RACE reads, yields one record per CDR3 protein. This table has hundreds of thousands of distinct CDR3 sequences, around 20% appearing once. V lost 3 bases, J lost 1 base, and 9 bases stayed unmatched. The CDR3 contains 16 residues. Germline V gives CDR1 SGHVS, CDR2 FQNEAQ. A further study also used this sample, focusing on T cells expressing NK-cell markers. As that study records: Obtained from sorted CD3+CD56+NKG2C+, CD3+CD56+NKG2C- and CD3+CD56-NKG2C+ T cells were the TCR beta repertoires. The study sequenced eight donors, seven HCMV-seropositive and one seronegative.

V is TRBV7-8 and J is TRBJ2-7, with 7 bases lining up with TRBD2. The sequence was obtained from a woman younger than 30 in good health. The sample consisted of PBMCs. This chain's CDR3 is CASSFTAGEWSYEQYF. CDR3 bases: TGTGCCAGCAGCTTTACGGCGGGAGAGTGGTCCTACGAGCAGTACTTC. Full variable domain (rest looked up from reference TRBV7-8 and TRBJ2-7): GAGVSQSPRYKVAKRGQDVALRCDPISGHVSLFWYQQALGQGPEFLTYFQNEAQLDKSGLPSDRFFAERPEGSVSTLKIQRTQQEDSAVYLCASSFTAGEWSYEQYFGPGTRLTVT.